Listed below are T cell receptor beta chains from one sample, sequenced in a study of T cell responses to AZD1222 COVID-19 vaccine. Using immunoSEQ multiplex PCR, the repertoire was profiled, and TCRdb retains in-frame clones only, with some absent. The table lists 140,000 to 150,000 clones, about 81% of them singletons. This material consisted of peripheral blood, taken on day 0 of MenACWY control vaccination. All receptors derive from an adult in good health. The CDR3 runs from the conserved cysteine through the conserved F or W. The D gene is left open where the match is weak. Only part of the rows carry a size: once, few, many, or a class if the clone is expanded.

D	V	size	J	CDR3	DNA
NA	TRBV3-1/TRBV3-2	few	TRBJ2-6	CASSQETGLFFSGANVLTF	TGTGCCAGCAGCCAAGAGACAGGCCTTTTCTTCTCTGGGGCCAACGTCCTGACTTTC
NA	TRBV3-1/TRBV3-2	NA	TRBJ2-4	CASSQDGGRSKNIQYF	TGTGCCAGCAGCCAAGACGGGGGCAGGAGCAAAAACATTCAGTACTTC
NA	TRBV5-8	NA	TRBJ1-2	CASTPGLGRYGYTF	TGTGCCAGCACCCCCGGTCTGGGGAGGTATGGCTACACCTTC
TRBD1	TRBV6-5	few	TRBJ1-5	CASSLGRDRDQPQHF	TGTGCCAGCAGTCTGGGGAGGGACAGGGATCAGCCCCAGCATTTT
TRBD1	TRBV10-3	NA	TRBJ2-2	CAIRSGTGDRGELFF	TGTGCCATCAGGAGCGGGACAGGGGACCGCGGGGAGCTGTTTTTT
NA	TRBV7-2	NA	TRBJ2-1	CASSLEGGSYNEQFF	TGTGCCAGCAGCTTAGAGGGGGGCTCCTACAATGAGCAGTTCTTC
NA	TRBV2	NA	TRBJ2-5	CASSPSLDGREETQYF	TGTGCCAGCAGTCCCTCTTTGGACGGAAGGGAGGAGACCCAGTACTTC
NA	TRBV18	NA	TRBJ2-1	CASSPPMASGPSNEQFF	TGTGCCAGCTCACCACCGATGGCCAGCGGACCAAGCAATGAGCAGTTCTTC
NA	TRBV6-6	NA	TRBJ2-3	CASTKGGSNTDTQYF	TGTGCCAGCACCAAGGGTGGCAGTAACACAGATACGCAGTATTTT
NA	TRBV5-1	NA	TRBJ2-1	CASSSQGGPRGEQFF	TGCGCCAGCAGCTCCCAGGGGGGGCCTAGGGGTGAGCAGTTCTTC
TRBD1	TRBV5-1	NA	TRBJ2-5	CASSFQGAQETQYF	TGCGCCAGCAGCTTTCAGGGGGCCCAAGAGACCCAGTACTTC
NA	TRBV10-3	NA	TRBJ1-2	CAISDRGFYGYTF	TGTGCCATCAGTGACAGGGGATTCTATGGCTACACCTTC
NA	TRBV19	NA	TRBJ1-1	CASRTGNTEAFF	TGTGCCAGTAGAACAGGGAACACTGAAGCTTTCTTT
NA	TRBV9	NA	TRBJ2-7	CASSVVEGPPYEQYF	TGTGCCAGCAGCGTAGTGGAAGGGCCCCCCTACGAGCAGTACTTC
NA	TRBV6-2/TRBV6-3	NA	TRBJ2-3	CASSYARRGAVSYTQYF	TGTGCCAGCAGTTACGCCCGACGGGGGGCAGTCAGTTATACGCAGTATTTT
TRBD2	TRBV28	NA	TRBJ2-1	CASSYGTSGDYNEQFF	TGTGCCAGCAGTTACGGGACTAGCGGAGACTACAATGAGCAGTTCTTC
NA	TRBV2	NA	TRBJ2-3	CASSQRGSASSSSTDTQYF	TGTGCCAGCTCTCAGAGAGGATCGGCTTCCAGTTCTAGCACAGATACGCAGTATTTT
NA	TRBV18	NA	TRBJ2-3	CASSARTGASTDTQYF	TGTGCCAGCTCCGCACGCACCGGGGCTAGCACAGATACGCAGTATTTT
NA	TRBV28	once	TRBJ2-2	CASSLPGLANTGELFF	TGTGCCAGCAGTTTGCCCGGGCTAGCAAACACCGGGGAGCTGTTTTTT
TRBD1	TRBV5-8	NA	TRBJ1-1	CASSLRQGMFTEAFF	TGTGCCAGCAGCCTCAGACAGGGAATGTTCACTGAAGCTTTCTTT
NA	TRBV7-8	NA	TRBJ1-1	CASSATLMNTEAFF	TGTGCCAGCAGCGCCACCCTAATGAACACTGAAGCTTTCTTT
NA	TRBV7-8	NA	TRBJ1-2	CASSLGPRNYGYTF	TGTGCCAGCAGCTTAGGGCCGAGGAATTATGGCTACACCTTC
NA	TRBV5-5	NA	TRBJ2-5	CASSLETIITETQYF	TGTGCCAGCAGCTTGGAAACCATTATAACAGAGACCCAGTACTTC
NA	TRBV5-1	NA	TRBJ1-3	CASSLDRAGNTIYF	TGCGCCAGCAGCTTGGACAGGGCGGGAAACACCATATATTTT
NA	TRBV4-1	NA	TRBJ1-2	CASSQGSGRDGYTF	TGCGCCAGCAGCCAGGGGTCGGGGAGAGATGGCTACACCTTC
NA	TRBV6-5	once	TRBJ2-7	CASSYSPGVYEQYF	TGTGCCAGCAGTTACTCTCCAGGAGTCTACGAGCAGTACTTC
TRBD1	TRBV5-4	NA	TRBJ2-1	CASSPTGGHTYNEQFF	TGTGCCAGCAGCCCAACAGGGGGTCATACCTACAATGAGCAGTTCTTC
TRBD2	TRBV3-1/TRBV3-2	NA	TRBJ2-7	CASSTKLAGTYEQYF	TGTGCCAGCAGCACAAAACTAGCGGGAACCTACGAGCAGTACTTC
NA	TRBV6-1	NA	TRBJ1-5	CASSEERKAGNQPQHF	TGTGCCAGCAGTGAAGAGAGAAAGGCGGGGAATCAGCCCCAGCATTTT
TRBD1	TRBV19	NA	TRBJ1-5	CASSSRRTGGSYSNQPQHF	TGTGCCAGTAGTTCCCGCCGGACAGGGGGCTCTTATAGCAATCAGCCCCAGCATTTT
TRBD2	TRBV5-1	NA	TRBJ2-3	CASQALAGGRPDTQYF	TGCGCCAGCCAAGCTTTAGCGGGCGGAAGGCCAGATACGCAGTATTTT
NA	TRBV6-1	few	TRBJ1-1	CASSEVGVMNTEAFF	TGTGCCAGCAGTGAAGTGGGAGTCATGAACACTGAAGCTTTCTTT
NA	TRBV6-5	NA	TRBJ1-3	CASSQGSSSGNTIYF	TGTGCCAGCAGTCAGGGTAGTAGCTCTGGAAACACCATATATTTT
TRBD1	TRBV7-9	NA	TRBJ1-2	CASSHPRQGARSYGYTF	TGTGCCAGCAGCCATCCCCGACAGGGGGCGCGGAGCTATGGCTACACCTTC
NA	TRBV5-4	NA	TRBJ1-4	CASRSDLSNEKLFF	TGTGCCAGCAGGTCAGACCTATCTAATGAAAAACTGTTTTTT
NA	TRBV18	NA	TRBJ1-5	CASSEDGTSNQPQHF	TGTGCCAGCTCCGAGGACGGGACTAGCAATCAGCCCCAGCATTTT
NA	TRBV3-1/TRBV3-2	NA	TRBJ1-6	CASSQSPGNSPLHF	TGTGCCAGCAGCCAAAGTCCGGGTAATTCACCCCTCCACTTT
NA	TRBV3-1/TRBV3-2	NA	TRBJ2-2	CASSQGSKSGELFF	TGTGCCAGCAGCCAAGGGAGCAAATCCGGGGAGCTGTTTTTT
NA	TRBV19	NA	TRBJ1-4	CASSISVTNEKLFF	TGTGCCAGTAGTATATCGGTTACTAATGAAAAACTGTTTTTT
NA	TRBV27	NA	TRBJ1-1	CASSPRTMNTEAFF	TGTGCCAGCAGTCCCAGAACTATGAACACTGAAGCTTTCTTT
NA	TRBV6-9	NA	TRBJ2-5	CASGSPTNQETQYF	TGTGCCAGCGGTTCCCCAACTAACCAAGAGACCCAGTACTTC
TRBD1	TRBV11-3	NA	TRBJ2-3	CASSLGTGVSGTDTQYF	TGTGCCAGCAGCTTAGGTACAGGGGTATCGGGCACAGATACGCAGTATTTT
TRBD2	TRBV15	NA	TRBJ2-5	CATSRTLTSGGFQETQYF	TGTGCCACCAGCAGAACCTTGACTAGCGGGGGCTTCCAAGAGACCCAGTACTTC
NA	TRBV19	NA	TRBJ1-1	CASRRTDGAATEAFF	TGTGCCAGTAGGAGGACAGATGGGGCGGCCACTGAAGCTTTCTTT
TRBD1	TRBV27	NA	TRBJ2-5	CASRGTGQETQYF	TGTGCCAGCAGAGGGACAGGACAAGAGACCCAGTACTTC
TRBD1	TRBV6-5	NA	TRBJ2-2	CASRDRANTGELFF	TGTGCCAGCAGAGACAGGGCGAACACCGGGGAGCTGTTTTTT
TRBD1	TRBV2	few	TRBJ1-1	CASILRTGNTEAFF	TGTGCCAGCATACTGAGGACAGGGAACACTGAAGCTTTCTTT
TRBD1	TRBV13	once	TRBJ1-2	CASSQLRQGAYGYTF	TGTGCCAGCAGCCAACTGAGACAGGGAGCCTATGGCTACACCTTC
TRBD2	TRBV15	NA	TRBJ2-5	CATRLAGGLEETQYF	TGTGCCACCAGGCTAGCGGGGGGGCTCGAAGAGACCCAGTACTTC